These T cell receptor beta chains were read from a single sample in a study of CD8 T cells in Susac syndrome. MiXCR, run by TCRdb on the immunoSEQ multiplex PCR reads, gives a single entry per CDR3 protein. This table holds some 200,000 distinct CDR3 sequences, 92% found once. Sequenced sample: CD8+ T cells from PBMCs. Receptor source: a human donor with multiple sclerosis. Each CDR3 is given with its conserved first and last residue. A D gene is named only where the DNA matches it firmly. Some rows mark clone size as missing; the rest say once, few, many or name a class of expanded clone.

D gene | J gene | clone size | V gene | CDR3 DNA | CDR3 protein
. | TRBJ1-2 | . | TRBV9 | TGTGCCAGCAGCTCGCGTGTCACCGACTATGGCTACACCTTC | CASSSRVTDYGYTF
. | TRBJ2-2 | . | TRBV7-2 | TGTGCCAGCAGCTTTTCTCTCAACACCGGGGAGCTGTTTTTT | CASSFSLNTGELFF
. | TRBJ2-5 | . | TRBV7-8 | TGTGCCAGCAGCTTAGGGATCGGAGGGGGAGAGACCCAGTACTTC | CASSLGIGGGETQYF
. | TRBJ2-3 | . | TRBV10-2 | TGCGCCAGCGAGGCGGCAGATACGCAGTATTTT | CASEAADTQYF
. | TRBJ2-1 | once | TRBV9 | TGTGCCAGCAGCGTAGAGGAGTACAATGAGCAGTTCTTC | CASSVEEYNEQFF
. | TRBJ2-3 | . | TRBV7-8 | TGTGCCAGCAGCTTCAAGGCAGCCTTCACAGATACGCAGTATTTT | CASSFKAAFTDTQYF
. | TRBJ1-1 | . | TRBV7-8 | TGTGCCAGCAGCTTAGGTCGGGGGCGGGACACTGAAGCTTTCTTT | CASSLGRGRDTEAFF
. | TRBJ2-3 | . | TRBV9 | TGTGCCAGCAGCGTGGAGGGTAGCACAGATACGCAGTATTTT | CASSVEGSTDTQYF
. | TRBJ2-2 | . | TRBV14 | TGTGCCAGCAGCCAAGGGATCGGGGAGCTGTTTTTT | CASSQGIGELFF
. | TRBJ2-7 | . | TRBV27 | TGTGCCAGCAGTTTTTCTGGTGTGCGTCGGGGCTCCTACGAGCAGTACTTC | CASSFSGVRRGSYEQYF
. | TRBJ1-2 | . | TRBV7-9 | TGTGCCAGCAGCCCAAGACAGGAGGCTCATGGCTACACCTTC | CASSPRQEAHGYTF
TRBD2 | TRBJ2-1 | . | TRBV6-4 | TGTGCCAGCAGTGAAACCGGGACTAGCGGCTACAATGAGCAGTTCTTC | CASSETGTSGYNEQFF
TRBD2 | TRBJ2-5 | . | TRBV7-2 | TGTGCCAGCAGGCTGACTAGCGGGGCCCAAGAGACCCAGTACTTC | CASRLTSGAQETQYF
. | TRBJ2-7 | once | TRBV19 | TGTGCCAGTAGTATAGCTCCGGGGACCTACGAGCAGTACTTC | CASSIAPGTYEQYF
TRBD2 | TRBJ2-7 | . | TRBV11-2 | TGTGCCAGCAGCTTAGAGGCGGGGGACTCCTACGAGCAGTACTTC | CASSLEAGDSYEQYF
. | TRBJ2-1 | . | TRBV24-1 | TGTGCCACCAGTGATTTAGGTAATGAGCAGTTCTTC | CATSDLGNEQFF
. | TRBJ1-1 | once | TRBV11-2 | TGTGCCAGCAGCTTATTCACTTCCACTGAAGCTTTCTTT | CASSLFTSTEAFF
. | TRBJ2-3 | . | TRBV13 | TGTGCCAGCAGCTTAGGTGGACTAACAACAGATACGCAGTATTTT | CASSLGGLTTDTQYF
. | TRBJ2-1 | . | TRBV5-1 | TGCGCCAGCAGCTACTCCGGGGATACCCTCTACAATGAGCAGTTCTTC | CASSYSGDTLYNEQFF
. | TRBJ2-1 | . | TRBV7-2 | TGTGCCAGCAGTCCCAACCGCGAGTCTGACAATGAGCAGTTCTTC | CASSPNRESDNEQFF
. | TRBJ1-1 | . | TRBV13 | TGTGCCAGCAGTCCCGACTCTGAAGCTTTCTTT | CASSPDSEAFF
TRBD2 | TRBJ2-7 | . | TRBV29-1 | TGCAGCGCACTACTAGCGGGAGACCTCTACGAGCAGTACTTC | CSALLAGDLYEQYF
. | TRBJ1-6 | . | TRBV30 | TGTGCCTGGAGTGACCCGGGACAAGAATTCACCCTCCACTTT | CAWSDPGQEFTLHF
. | TRBJ2-2 | . | TRBV9 | TGTGCCAGCAGCCCAGGGGGGGGGCCCGGGGAGCTGTTTTTT | CASSPGGGPGELFF
. | TRBJ1-5 | . | TRBV30 | TGTGCCTGGAGTGTCGGTCAGGGAAATCAGCCCCAGCATTTT | CAWSVGQGNQPQHF
. | TRBJ1-1 | . | TRBV29-1 | TGCAGCGTTACATTTTCCGAAGCTTTCTTT | CSVTFSEAFF
. | TRBJ2-1 | . | TRBV9 | TGTGCCAGCTCCCCGGGGACTGCCGTAGGAAGAGAGCAGTTCTTC | CASSPGTAVGREQFF
. | TRBJ2-3 | . | TRBV12-3/TRBV12-4 | TGTGCCAGCACCTTAGGGGGGGAGACGCTCACAGATACGCAGTATTTT | CASTLGGETLTDTQYF
. | TRBJ1-1 | . | TRBV29-1 | TGCAGCGTACGCTTGGGGGTTGACACTGAAGCTTTCTTT | CSVRLGVDTEAFF
. | TRBJ1-1 | . | TRBV19 | TGTGCCAGTAATCCCCAACTTGGAGGGGCGGCTGAAGCTTTCTTT | CASNPQLGGAAEAFF